This T cell receptor beta chain was profiled in a study of blood T cell repertoires in COVID-19. The repertoire was sequenced with immunoSEQ multiplex PCR; TCRdb's copy has only in-frame clones and lacks some. The data contain about 74,000 clones, 84% of them singletons. The trim removed 4 bases at V and 6 bases at J, leaving 10 bases unmatched. Germline CDR1 and CDR2: MNHEY and SMNVEV (reference sequence). The CDR3 covers 15 residues. This rearrangement joins TRBV27 to TRBJ1-1; 8 bases are shared with TRBD1. Sample: peripheral blood. The source of this sequence is a man between 70 and 80 years old with acute or convalescent COVID-19. CDR3 in amino acids: CASSSGDRSVSEAFF. In DNA, the CDR3 is TGTGCCAGCAGTTCAGGGGACAGGTCAGTCTCTGAAGCTTTCTTT.